This TCR beta chain was recorded in a study of T-cell memory formation after mild COVID-19. TCRdb independently ran MiXCR on the 5' RACE reads; one entry per CDR3 protein. There are fewer than 600,000 distinct CDR3 sequences in the sample; about 20% occur only once, and around 8.4% lies in the top ten. This clonotype was counted a few times. Trimming removed 3 bases from V and 0 bases from J, with 14 bases in between. The CDR3 sequence is 15 residues long. Per the germline V gene, CDR1 is DFQATT and CDR2 is SNEGSKA (reference sequence). The sample consisted of PBMCs or a T cell subset sorted from them (not recorded which). The sequence came from an adult woman who had mild COVID-19 (a few samples of this study predate the infection). Cell type and time point are not known. The J gene is TRBJ1-1, the V gene TRBV20-1; D not certain. CDR3 region: CSARRAQIMNTEAFF. As DNA, the CDR3 is TGCAGTGCTAGGCGCGCCCAAATTATGAACACTGAAGCTTTCTTT.